This T cell receptor (beta chain) was profiled in a study of early T cells in non-severe SARS-CoV-2 infection. Across the study: From unsorted whole blood, bulk RNA was sequenced, and the chains remained unpaired. General observations from the study: Matching with VDJdb favored anti-spike CD8 responses (missing private and CD4 specificities).

After removal of 4 bases from V and 7 bases from J, the junction contained 9 bases not matched to a gene. The CDR3 is made up of 15 amino acids. CDR1 and CDR2 (germline): SGDLS, YYNGEE. At least ten counts were recorded for this clonotype. Its antigen is unknown. The TCR library protocol was used to attach unique molecular identifiers. These identifiers were attached to individual cDNA molecules. TCRdb reanalysed the 5' RACE reads using MiXCR and keeps one entry per CDR3 protein. The profile shows roughly 46,000 distinct CDR3 sequences, 7.1% of them singletons. The TCR comes from an adult who was a healthcare worker with PCR-confirmed SARS-CoV-2 infection or an uninfected control (not recorded which). What was sequenced was whole blood. The V call is TRBV9, the J call TRBJ2-7, with 12 bases lining up with TRBD2. The CDR3 loop is CASSTSSGGAEEQYF. The CDR3 DNA is TGTGCCAGCAGCACCTCTAGCGGGGGGGCAGAAGAGCAGTACTTC.